One sample yielded the 5 T cell receptor beta chains listed below, sequenced in a study of PD-1 blockade in classical Hodgkin lymphoma. The repertoire was sequenced with immunoSEQ multiplex PCR; TCRdb's copy has only in-frame clones and lacks some. Here the sample spans 30,000 to 40,000 clones, 80% to 90% being singletons. Time point noted: newly diagnosed, previously untreated cHL patient sample. Isolation of CD4+ T cells from thawed PBMCs was performed by magnetic negative selection. Input material: CD4+ T cells from blood. These TCRs come from a human donor with classical Hodgkin lymphoma.

The chain is built from TRBV9 and TRBJ2-1; D is unclear. V was clipped by 5 bases and J by 2 bases, with 14 bases between them. Germline V gene sequence: CDR1 SGDLS, CDR2 YYNGEE. The CDR3 is made up of 15 amino acids. For the CDR3, the DNA is TGTGCCAGCAGTGGTTCCAGCGTACCCTACAATGAGCAGTTCTTC. It is translated as CASSGSSVPYNEQFF.

V usage is TRBV5-1 and J usage is TRBJ2-5; D is undetermined. CDR1 SGHRS and CDR2 YFSETQ come from the germline V gene. Between the trimmed V and J ends, which lost 4 bases and 5 bases, there was a span of 15 bases. The CDR3 is 14 residues long. The CDR3: CASSPAGGLETQYF. The CDR3 DNA sequence: TGCGCCAGCAGCCCCGCAGGTGGGCTGGAGACCCAGTACTTC.

The chain links TRBV7-9 to TRBJ2-3; TRBD1 might be the D (5 bases). CDR1 SEHNR and CDR2 FQNEAQ come from the germline V gene (reference sequence). The V end was cut by 1 base, the J end by 5 bases, with 13 bases between. The CDR3 sequence is 15 residues long. CDR3 residues: CASSLVPLRVDTQYF. The CDR3 DNA reads as TGTGCCAGCAGCTTAGTTCCCCTCAGGGTAGATACGCAGTATTTT.

V and J are TRBV7-2 and TRBJ2-1; 11 bases are shared with TRBD2. The CDR3 consists of 17 residues. Germline values: CDR1 SGHTA, CDR2 FQGNSA. Germline trimming cut 4 bases from V and 4 bases from J; bases unmatched to any gene: 9. CDR3 amino acids: CASSYVAGGPGYNEQFF. The CDR3 DNA reads as TGTGCCAGCAGCTACGTAGCGGGAGGGCCGGGATACAATGAGCAGTTCTTC.

This clone was recorded once. The rearrangement joins TRBV6-6 to TRBJ2-5; maybe TRBD1 (5 bases). This CDR3 region has 14 residues. CDR1 and CDR2 (germline): MNHNY, SVGAGI (reference sequence). V was clipped by 2 bases and J by 5 bases, with 12 bases between them. This chain's CDR3 is CASSYATAGETQYF. The DNA of the CDR3 is TGTGCCAGCAGTTACGCAACTGCAGGGGAGACCCAGTACTTC.